The 10 T cell receptor beta chains given below trace back to one sample, sequenced in a study of T cell responses to AZD1222 COVID-19 vaccine. Clones were read by immunoSEQ multiplex PCR, and TCRdb kept only the in-frame ones, dropping some. Altogether about 97,000 clones are present, about 88% being singletons, with the ten largest covering 2.5% to 3.5%. The starting material was peripheral blood, obtained on day 0 of AZD1222 vaccination. The receptors were gathered from an adult in good health.

V usage is TRBV6-1 and J usage is TRBJ1-5, with D perhaps matching TRBD1 (5 bases). The CDR3 length is 12 residues. The V gene lost 3 bases and the J gene lost 10 bases, with 10 bases spanning the gap. Per the germline V gene, CDR1 is MNHNS and CDR2 is SASEGT. CDR3 DNA: TGTGCCAGCAGTGAGAGGGGTGAACCCCAGCATTTT. Translated: CASSERGEPQHF.

V and J are TRBV27 and TRBJ1-1; no firm D call. CDR1 MNHEY and CDR2 SMNVEV come from the germline V gene (reference sequence). Trimming left V 3 bases short and J 1 base short, with 6 bases between. This CDR3 is built from 13 residues. CDR3 coding DNA: TGTGCCAGCAGTTTCCCAGGGAACACTGAAGCTTTCTTT. This encodes CASSFPGNTEAFF.

The J gene is TRBJ2-7, the V gene TRBV19; 7 bases fit TRBD1. Germline trimming cut 5 bases from V and 0 bases from J; bases unmatched to any gene: 4. This CDR3 region has 14 residues. In germline, CDR1 is LNHDA, CDR2 SQIVND (reference sequence). The CDR3 loop is CASSRDSVSYEQYF. DNA for the CDR3: TGTGCCAGTAGTCGGGACAGCGTCTCCTACGAGCAGTACTTC.

The rearrangement joins TRBV5-1 to TRBJ1-1; D might be TRBD1 (6 bases). This CDR3 comprises 14 residues. Trimming pared 5 bases from V and 3 bases from J, leaving 14 bases between. CDR1 is SGHRS and CDR2 is YFSETQ in the germline V gene. The CDR3 protein is CASRNNRVYTEAFF. In DNA form, the CDR3 reads TGCGCCAGCAGAAACAACAGGGTTTACACTGAAGCTTTCTTT.

CDR3 residues: CASSLGMGLMNTEAFF. CDR3 DNA: TGCGCCAGCAGCTTGGGTATGGGACTCATGAACACTGAAGCTTTCTTT. The genes are TRBV5-1 and TRBJ1-1; TRBD1 is a possible D gene (5 bases). The CDR3 sequence is 16 residues long. Germline V lookup: CDR1 SGHRS, CDR2 YFSETQ. The V end was cut by 0 bases, the J end by 0 bases, with 12 bases between.

This chain uses TRBV2 with TRBJ1-5, with D possibly TRBD1 on 6 matching bases. V gave up 2 bases and J gave up 2 bases, with 10 bases separating them. The CDR3 is 15 amino acids. The germline CDR1 and CDR2 sequences are SNHLY and FYNNEI. CDR3 in DNA: TGTGCCAGCAGTGAACGGGCAGGGGGCAATCAGCCCCAGCATTTT. The encoded protein is CASSERAGGNQPQHF.

J is TRBJ1-4 and V is TRBV6-5; D is ambiguous. The germline V gene encodes CDR1 MNHEY and CDR2 SVGAGI. Trimming stripped 6 bases from V and 3 bases from J, with 14 bases between. The length of the CDR3 is 15 residues. The CDR3 DNA sequence: TGTGCCAGCAGATCTAGTGGTAACGCTAATGAAAAACTGTTTTTT. Translation gives CASRSSGNANEKLFF.

The V and J genes are TRBV7-9 and TRBJ1-3; D ambiguous. CDR3 length equals 16 residues. Looked up from germline, CDR1 is SEHNR and CDR2 is FQNEAQ (reference sequence). V was shortened by 5 bases and J by 0 bases, with 14 bases between the two germline ends. CDR3: CASSAGLPVSGNTIYF. CDR3 nucleotide sequence: TGTGCCAGCAGCGCAGGACTGCCGGTCTCTGGAAACACCATATATTTT. The whole variable domain, remainder taken from reference TRBV7-9 and TRBJ1-3, is DTGVSQNPRHKITKRGQNVTFRCDPISEHNRLYWYRQTLGQGPEFLTYFQNEAQLEKSRLLSDRFSAERPKGSFSTLEIQRTEQGDSAMYLCASSAGLPVSGNTIYFGEGSWLTVV.

The rearrangement links TRBV27 to TRBJ2-7; 7 bases match TRBD1. There are 15 residues in the CDR3. Trimming at V came to 1 base and at J to 3 bases, leaving 6 bases not matched to a gene. From germline, CDR1 is MNHEY and CDR2 SMNVEV (reference sequence). CDR3 bases: TGTGCCAGCAGTTTATTGGACAGGAGGAACTACGAGCAGTACTTC. It codes for CASSLLDRRNYEQYF.

The count of this clone is one. The genes are TRBV7-9 and TRBJ2-2; D not certain. The CDR3 totals 16 residues. Germline V gene data show CDR1 as SEHNR and CDR2 as FQNEAQ (reference sequence). V was trimmed by 1 base and J by 0 bases, leaving 9 bases between them. The CDR3 sequence: CASSLVRAANTGELFF. In DNA, the CDR3 is TGTGCCAGCAGCTTAGTCCGAGCAGCGAACACCGGGGAGCTGTTTTTT.